The clone carrying this T cell receptor (beta chain) was found a few times. The antigen is unknown. Per the germline V gene, CDR1 is SEHNR and CDR2 is FQNEAQ (reference sequence). Trimming stripped 1 base from V and 5 bases from J, with 15 bases between. This CDR3 is built from 16 residues. The source of the sample is a study of T cell repertoires in cytomegalovirus infection. Study findings and constraints: The ex vivo response showed dominance by HLA-C-restricted CMV-specific TCR beta clonotypes.

Using its own MiXCR run on the reads, TCRdb lists one record per CDR3 protein. The sample contains fewer than 200,000 distinct CDR3 sequences, roughly 19% of which appear only once. The material sequenced was PBMCs. The chain carries TRBV7-9 and TRBJ2-1; a weak D match, TRBD1 (7 bases). This TCR came from a human donor in good health (CMV status not recorded). Some clones in this sample may be carry-over from other donors' samples. The CDR3 nucleotides read TGTGCCAGCAGCTTAGAGGGGGCGGGACTGGACAATGAGCAGTTCTTC. Residues: CASSLEGAGLDNEQFF.